The 8 T cell receptor beta chains below all came from one sample that was sequenced in a study of cytomegalovirus exposure and HLA in healthy donors. Primers: 60 Vbeta forward and 13 Jbeta reverse. Libraries were prepared by immunoSEQ multiplex PCR; TCRdb keeps only in-frame clonotypes and omits some of them. In the table there are some 160,000 clones, around 80% of which are singletons. The sequenced sample consisted of PBMCs. These receptors all stem from a woman aged 18-29 years in good health and CMV-seronegative.

On this clone: A junction boundary mismatches the germline segment, possibly from a read error. The CDR3 region has the DNA TGTTCCAGCAGCTTTCGGGACAGGAGGGGAGAGCAGTACTTC. Amino acids: CSSSFRDRRGEQYF. J is TRBJ2-7 and V is TRBV7-9, with 8 bases that match TRBD1. The CDR3 spans 14 residues. CDR1 and CDR2 (germline): SEHNR, FQNEAQ (reference sequence). Based on the CDR3 plus reference TRBV7-9 and TRBJ2-7, the full variable domain is DTGVSQNPRHKITKRGQNVTFRCDPISEHNRLYWYRQTLGQGPEFLTYFQNEAQLEKSRLLSDRFSAERPKGSFSTLEIQRTEQGDSAMYLCSSSFRDRRGEQYFGPGTRLTVT.

This sequence joins TRBV5-1 and TRBJ1-2; D is uncertain. The CDR3 totals 13 residues. The V gene lost 4 bases and the J gene lost 5 bases, with 12 bases spanning the gap. Germline V lookup: CDR1 SGHRS, CDR2 YFSETQ. The CDR3 reads CASSALPNYGYTF. The CDR3 DNA reads TGCGCCAGCAGCGCGCTTCCCAATTATGGCTACACCTTC. The variable domain in full, with the rest retrieved from reference TRBV5-1 and TRBJ1-2, is KAGVTQTPRYLIKTRGQQVTLSCSPISGHRSVSWYQQTPGQGLQFLFEYFSETQRNKGNFPGRFSGRQFSNSRSEMNVSTLELGDSALYLCASSALPNYGYTFGSGTRLTVV.

This clone has only one observation. The rearrangement uses TRBV6-5 and TRBJ1-5; 8 positions match TRBD1. Trimming took 6 bases from V and 7 from J; bases not matched to a gene: 2. Germline values: CDR1 MNHEY, CDR2 SVGAGI. The CDR3 spans 12 residues. This CDR3 is CASSRQGQPQHF. The DNA for the CDR3 is TGTGCCAGCAGCAGACAGGGGCAGCCCCAGCATTTT.

The chain is built from TRBV2 and TRBJ2-7; TRBD2 might be the D (7 bases). Trimming left V 2 bases short and J 12 bases short, with 14 bases between. The CDR3 length is 12 residues. CDR1 SNHLY and CDR2 FYNNEI come from the germline V gene. This CDR3 reads CASSERAGAVYF. CDR3 nucleotide sequence: TGTGCCAGCAGTGAACGGGCGGGGGCTGTGTACTTC.

This clone came up once. The chain recombines TRBV5-1 with TRBJ2-3; D call uncertain. With 4 bases removed from V and 0 bases from J, the gap between germline ends came to 9 bases. Germline CDR1 reads SGHRS; CDR2 reads YFSETQ. The CDR3 sequence is 14 residues long. CDR3 region: CASSLRMSTDTQYF. In nucleotides, the CDR3 is TGCGCCAGCAGCCTGAGAATGAGCACAGATACGCAGTATTTT. The full variable domain, with the rest looked up from reference TRBV5-1 and TRBJ2-3, is KAGVTQTPRYLIKTRGQQVTLSCSPISGHRSVSWYQQTPGQGLQFLFEYFSETQRNKGNFPGRFSGRQFSNSRSEMNVSTLELGDSALYLCASSLRMSTDTQYFGPGTRLTVL.

The J gene is TRBJ2-7, the V gene TRBV6-5; D is perhaps TRBD2 (6 bases). Germline V lookup: CDR1 MNHEY, CDR2 SVGAGI. V shed 6 bases and J shed 0 bases, with 12 bases lying between them. The CDR3 covers 14 residues. CDR3 region: CASRRDFNSYEQYF. Written as DNA, the CDR3 is TGTGCCAGCAGAAGGGACTTCAACTCCTACGAGCAGTACTTC.

The rearrangement links TRBV11-3 to TRBJ2-4; the match to TRBD1 covers 10 bases. The germline V gene encodes CDR1 SGHNT and CDR2 YENEEA. CDR3 length: 19 residues. After removal of 3 bases from V and 7 bases from J, the junction contained 18 bases not matched to a gene. CDR3 residues: CASSLYPPGGTGEGNIQYF. The CDR3 DNA follows: TGTGCCAGCAGCTTGTACCCTCCAGGAGGGACAGGGGAAGGGAACATTCAGTACTTC.

V and J are TRBV6-5 and TRBJ1-1; perhaps TRBD1 as D (5 bases). Trimming stripped 2 bases from V and 6 bases from J, with 7 bases between. Germline V lookup: CDR1 MNHEY, CDR2 SVGAGI. The CDR3 length is 12 residues. CDR3 coding DNA: TGTGCCAGCAGTTACAGGGGCGCTGAAGCTTTCTTT. Its translation: CASSYRGAEAFF.